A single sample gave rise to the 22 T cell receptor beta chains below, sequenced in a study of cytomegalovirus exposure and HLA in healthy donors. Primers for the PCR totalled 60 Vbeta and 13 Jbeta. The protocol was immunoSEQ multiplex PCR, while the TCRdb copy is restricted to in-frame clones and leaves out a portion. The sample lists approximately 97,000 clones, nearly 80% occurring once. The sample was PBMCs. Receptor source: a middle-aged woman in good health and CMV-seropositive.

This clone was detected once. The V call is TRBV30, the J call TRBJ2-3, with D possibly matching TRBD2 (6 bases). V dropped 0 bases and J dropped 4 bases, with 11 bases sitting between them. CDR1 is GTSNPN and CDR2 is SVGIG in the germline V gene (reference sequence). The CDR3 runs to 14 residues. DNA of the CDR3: TGTGCCTGGAGTGTGGGGGGTGAATCAGATACGCAGTATTTT. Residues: CAWSVGGESDTQYF.

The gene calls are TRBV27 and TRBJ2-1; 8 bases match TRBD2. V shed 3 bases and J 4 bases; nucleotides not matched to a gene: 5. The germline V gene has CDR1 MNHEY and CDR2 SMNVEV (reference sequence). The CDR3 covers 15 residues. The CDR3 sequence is CASSFTSGWYNEQFF. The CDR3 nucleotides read TGTGCCAGCAGTTTTACTAGCGGATGGTACAATGAGCAGTTCTTC.

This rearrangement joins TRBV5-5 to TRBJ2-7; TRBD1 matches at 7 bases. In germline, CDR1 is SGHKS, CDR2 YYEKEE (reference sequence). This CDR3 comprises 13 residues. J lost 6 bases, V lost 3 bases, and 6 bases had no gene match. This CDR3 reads CASSWDRVGEQYF. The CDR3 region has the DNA TGTGCCAGCAGCTGGGACAGAGTTGGCGAGCAGTACTTC.

The CDR3 sequence is CSVGTGGVETQYF. CDR3 nucleotides: TGCAGCGTCGGGACAGGGGGCGTTGAGACCCAGTACTTC. V and J are TRBV29-1 and TRBJ2-5; TRBD1 aligns across 12 bases. The CDR3 runs to 13 residues. The V and J ends lost 6 bases and 5 bases, in that order; junction bases with no gene match: 4. Germline loops: CDR1 SQVTM, CDR2 ANQGSEA.

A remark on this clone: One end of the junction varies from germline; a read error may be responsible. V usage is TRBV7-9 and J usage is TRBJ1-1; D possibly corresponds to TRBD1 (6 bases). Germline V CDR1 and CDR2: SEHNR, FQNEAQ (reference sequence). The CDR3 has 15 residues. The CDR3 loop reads CSSSLARGANTEAFF. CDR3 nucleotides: TGTTCCAGCAGCTTAGCGCGGGGGGCGAACACTGAAGCTTTCTTT.

The CDR3 reads CAWIRGVRDTQYF. The CDR3 DNA follows: TGTGCCTGGATTCGAGGTGTACGGGATACGCAGTATTTT. The gene calls are TRBV30 and TRBJ2-3, with D unclear. The CDR3 has 13 amino acids. V was pared by 4 bases and J by 6 bases, with 14 bases between. CDR1 and CDR2 from the germline V gene are GTSNPN and SVGIG (reference sequence).

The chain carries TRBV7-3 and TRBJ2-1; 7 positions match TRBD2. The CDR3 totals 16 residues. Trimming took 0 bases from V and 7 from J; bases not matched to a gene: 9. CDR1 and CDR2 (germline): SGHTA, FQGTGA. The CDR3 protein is CASSLTSGGGSNEQFF. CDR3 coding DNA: TGTGCCAGCAGCTTAACGAGTGGTGGCGGGAGTAATGAGCAGTTCTTC.

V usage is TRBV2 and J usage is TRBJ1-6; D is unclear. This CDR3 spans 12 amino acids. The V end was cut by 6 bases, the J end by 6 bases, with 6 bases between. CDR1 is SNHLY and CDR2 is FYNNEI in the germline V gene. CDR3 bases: TGTGCCAGCAGCGGAGGTAATTCACCCCTCCACTTT. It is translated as CASSGGNSPLHF.

DNA of the CDR3: TGTGCCAGCATCCAGGGGAATCAGCCCCAGCATTTT. Protein sequence: CASIQGNQPQHF. V usage is TRBV28 and J usage is TRBJ1-5; the D gene is possibly TRBD1 (6 bases). This CDR3 has 12 residues. Trimming shortened V by 7 bases and J by 4 bases, and 8 bases separated the two germline ends. Germline V lookup: CDR1 MDHEN, CDR2 SYDVKM.

In DNA form, the CDR3 reads TGTGCCAGCAGTGAGGCAGGGAAGCACACCGGGGAGCTGTTTTTT. Its protein product is CASSEAGKHTGELFF. The genes are TRBV6-1 and TRBJ2-2; possible D gene TRBD1, 5 bases. Germline V lookup: CDR1 MNHNS, CDR2 SASEGT. Deletions cut 3 bases from V and 3 bases from J, with 11 bases between. This CDR3 is built from 15 residues.

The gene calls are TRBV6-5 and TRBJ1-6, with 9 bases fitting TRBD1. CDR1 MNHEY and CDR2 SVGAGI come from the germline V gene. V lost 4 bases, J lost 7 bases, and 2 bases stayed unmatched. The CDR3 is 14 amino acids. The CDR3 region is CASSSTGGNSPLHF. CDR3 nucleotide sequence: TGTGCCAGCAGTTCGACAGGGGGGAATTCACCCCTCCACTTT.

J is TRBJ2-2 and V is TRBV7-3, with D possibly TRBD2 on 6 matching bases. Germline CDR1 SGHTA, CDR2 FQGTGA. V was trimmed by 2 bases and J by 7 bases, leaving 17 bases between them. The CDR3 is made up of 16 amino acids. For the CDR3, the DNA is TGTGCCAGCAGCTTACATGGGACTTCCCCCCACGGGGAGCTGTTTTTT. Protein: CASSLHGTSPHGELFF.

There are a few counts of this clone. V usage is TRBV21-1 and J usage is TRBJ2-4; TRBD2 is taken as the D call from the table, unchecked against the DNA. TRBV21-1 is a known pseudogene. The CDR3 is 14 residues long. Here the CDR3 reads CASSKTGAKNIQYF. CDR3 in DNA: TGTGCCAGCAGCAAAACCGGGGCCAAAAACATTCAGTACTTC.

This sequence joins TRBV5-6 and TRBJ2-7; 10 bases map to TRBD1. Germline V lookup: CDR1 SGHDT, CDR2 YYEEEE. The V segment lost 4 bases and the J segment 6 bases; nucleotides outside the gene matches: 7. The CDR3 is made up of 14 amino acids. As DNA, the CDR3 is TGTGCCAGCAGCCTTATAGGGACAGGGGCCGAGCAGTACTTC. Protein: CASSLIGTGAEQYF.

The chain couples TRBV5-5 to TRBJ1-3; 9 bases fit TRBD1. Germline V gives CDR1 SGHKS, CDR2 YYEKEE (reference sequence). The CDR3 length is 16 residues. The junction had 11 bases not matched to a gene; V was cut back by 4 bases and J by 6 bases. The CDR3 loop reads CASSPWDRVLANTIYF. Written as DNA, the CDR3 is TGTGCCAGCAGCCCCTGGGACAGGGTCCTTGCAAACACCATATATTTT.

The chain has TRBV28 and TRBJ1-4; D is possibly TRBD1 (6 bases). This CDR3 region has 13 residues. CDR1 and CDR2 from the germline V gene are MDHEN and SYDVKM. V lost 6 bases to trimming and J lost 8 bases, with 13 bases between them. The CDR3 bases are TGTGCCAGCAGCAAGCAGGGGTGGGAAAAACTGTTTTTT. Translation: CASSKQGWEKLFF.

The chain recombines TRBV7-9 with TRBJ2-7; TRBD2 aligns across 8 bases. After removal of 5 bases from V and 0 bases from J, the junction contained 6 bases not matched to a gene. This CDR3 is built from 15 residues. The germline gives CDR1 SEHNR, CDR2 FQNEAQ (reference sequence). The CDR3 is CASSPGLASSYEQYF. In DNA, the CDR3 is TGTGCCAGCAGCCCAGGACTAGCTAGCTCCTACGAGCAGTACTTC.

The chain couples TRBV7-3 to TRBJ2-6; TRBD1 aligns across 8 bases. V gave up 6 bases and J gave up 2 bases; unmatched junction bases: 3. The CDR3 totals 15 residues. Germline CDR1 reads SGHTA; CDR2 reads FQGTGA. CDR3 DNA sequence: TGTGCCAGCAGACCGACAGGGGCTGGGGCCAACGTCCTGACTTTC. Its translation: CASRPTGAGANVLTF.

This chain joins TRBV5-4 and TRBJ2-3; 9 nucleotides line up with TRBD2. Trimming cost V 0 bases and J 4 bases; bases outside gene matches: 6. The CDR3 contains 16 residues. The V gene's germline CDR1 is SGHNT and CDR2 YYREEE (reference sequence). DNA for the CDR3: TGTGCCAGCAGCTTGGGTAGCGGGAGTATTGCAGATACGCAGTATTTT. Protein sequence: CASSLGSGSIADTQYF.

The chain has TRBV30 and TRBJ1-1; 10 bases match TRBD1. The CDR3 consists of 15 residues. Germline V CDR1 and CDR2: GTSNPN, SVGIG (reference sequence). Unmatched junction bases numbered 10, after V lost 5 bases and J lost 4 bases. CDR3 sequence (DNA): TGTGCCTGGGGGTCCCGGGACAGGGGAAGCACTGAAGCTTTCTTT. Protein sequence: CAWGSRDRGSTEAFF.

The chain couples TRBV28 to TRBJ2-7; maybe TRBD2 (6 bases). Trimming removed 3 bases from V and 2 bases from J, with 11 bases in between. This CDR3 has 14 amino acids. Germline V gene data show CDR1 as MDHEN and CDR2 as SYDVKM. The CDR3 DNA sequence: TGTGCCAGCAGTTTTGCGGGGCCGACCTACGAGCAGTACTTC. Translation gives CASSFAGPTYEQYF. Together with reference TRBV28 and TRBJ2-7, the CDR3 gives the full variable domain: DVKVTQSSRYLVKRTGEKVFLECVQDMDHENMFWYRQDPGLGLRLIYFSYDVKMKEKGDIPEGYSVSREKKERFSLILESASTNQTSMYLCASSFAGPTYEQYFGPGTRLTVT.

CDR3 nucleotide sequence: TGTGCCAGTAGTCCAGGGGGACCCTCTGGAAACACCATATATTTT. It encodes CASSPGGPSGNTIYF. The chain has TRBV19 and TRBJ1-3; 7 bases are shared with TRBD1. The CDR3 totals 15 residues. CDR1 and CDR2 from the germline V gene are LNHDA and SQIVND (reference sequence). V was clipped by 5 bases and J by 0 bases; unmatched bases: 4.